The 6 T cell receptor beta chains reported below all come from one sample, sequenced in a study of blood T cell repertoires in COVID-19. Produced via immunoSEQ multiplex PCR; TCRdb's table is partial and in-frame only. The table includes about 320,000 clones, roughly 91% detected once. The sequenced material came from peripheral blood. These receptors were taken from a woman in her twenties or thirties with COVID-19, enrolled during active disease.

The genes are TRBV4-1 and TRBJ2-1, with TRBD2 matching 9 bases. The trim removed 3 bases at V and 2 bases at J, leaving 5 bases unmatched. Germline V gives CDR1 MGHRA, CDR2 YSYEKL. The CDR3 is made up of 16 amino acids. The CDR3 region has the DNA TGCGCCAGCAGCCAGTATATAGCGGGGGCCTACAATGAGCAGTTCTTC. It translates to CASSQYIAGAYNEQFF.

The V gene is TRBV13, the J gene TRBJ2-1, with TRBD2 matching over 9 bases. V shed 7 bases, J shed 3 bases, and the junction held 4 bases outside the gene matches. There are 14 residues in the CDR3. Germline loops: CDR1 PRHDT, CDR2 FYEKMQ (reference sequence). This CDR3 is CASKRGALYNEQFF. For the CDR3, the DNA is TGTGCCAGCAAGCGGGGGGCCCTCTACAATGAGCAGTTCTTC.

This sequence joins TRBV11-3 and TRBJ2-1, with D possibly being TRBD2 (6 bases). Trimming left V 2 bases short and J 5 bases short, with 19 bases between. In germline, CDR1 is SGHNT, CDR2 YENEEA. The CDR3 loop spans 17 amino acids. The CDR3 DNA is TGTGCCAGCAGCTTACGCACCGGAGGAGGGGATAACAATGAGCAGTTCTTC. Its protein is CASSLRTGGGDNNEQFF.

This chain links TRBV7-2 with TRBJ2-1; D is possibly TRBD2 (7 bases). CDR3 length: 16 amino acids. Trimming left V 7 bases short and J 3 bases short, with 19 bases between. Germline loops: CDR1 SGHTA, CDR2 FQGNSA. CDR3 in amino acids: CASTEPGGPFYNEQFF. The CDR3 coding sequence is TGTGCCAGCACCGAACCGGGGGGCCCTTTCTACAATGAGCAGTTCTTC.

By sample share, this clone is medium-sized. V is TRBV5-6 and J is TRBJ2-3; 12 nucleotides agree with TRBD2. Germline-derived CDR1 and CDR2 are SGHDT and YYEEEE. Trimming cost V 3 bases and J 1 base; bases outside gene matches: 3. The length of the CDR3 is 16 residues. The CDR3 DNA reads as TGTGCCAGCAGCTATGCTAGCGGGGGGGGCACAGATACGCAGTATTTT. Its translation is CASSYASGGGTDTQYF.

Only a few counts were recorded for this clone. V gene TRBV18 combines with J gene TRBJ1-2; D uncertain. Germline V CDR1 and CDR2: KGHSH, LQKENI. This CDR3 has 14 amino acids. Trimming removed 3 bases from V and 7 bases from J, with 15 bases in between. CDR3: CASSPFGAPAGYTF. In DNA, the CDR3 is TGTGCCAGCTCACCGTTCGGAGCCCCCGCTGGCTACACCTTC.